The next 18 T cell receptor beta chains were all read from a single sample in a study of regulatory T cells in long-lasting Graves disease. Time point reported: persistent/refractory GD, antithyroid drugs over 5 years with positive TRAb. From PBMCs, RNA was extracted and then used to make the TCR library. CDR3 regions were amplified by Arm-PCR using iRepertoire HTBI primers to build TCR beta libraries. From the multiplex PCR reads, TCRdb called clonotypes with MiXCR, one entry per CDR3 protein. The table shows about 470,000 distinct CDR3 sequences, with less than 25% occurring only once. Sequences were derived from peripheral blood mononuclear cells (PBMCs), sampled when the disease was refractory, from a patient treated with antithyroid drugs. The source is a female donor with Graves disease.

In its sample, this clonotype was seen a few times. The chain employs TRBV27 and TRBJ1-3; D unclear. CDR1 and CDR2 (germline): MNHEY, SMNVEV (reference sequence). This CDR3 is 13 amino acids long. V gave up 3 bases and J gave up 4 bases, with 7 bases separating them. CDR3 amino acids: CASSFSKGNTIYF. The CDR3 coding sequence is TGTGCCAGCAGTTTCTCCAAGGGAAACACCATATATTTT.

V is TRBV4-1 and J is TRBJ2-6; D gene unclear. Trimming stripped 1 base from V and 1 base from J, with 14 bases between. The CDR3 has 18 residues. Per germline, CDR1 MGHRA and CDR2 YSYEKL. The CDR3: CASSQVYSQVSGANVLTF. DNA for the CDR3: TGCGCCAGCAGCCAAGTATACAGCCAGGTGTCTGGGGCCAACGTCCTGACTTTC.

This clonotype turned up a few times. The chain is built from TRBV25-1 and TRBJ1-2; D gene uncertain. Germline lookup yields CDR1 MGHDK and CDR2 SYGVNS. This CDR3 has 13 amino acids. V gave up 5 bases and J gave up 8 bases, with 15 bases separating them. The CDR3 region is CASSPRGIYGYTF. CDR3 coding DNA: TGTGCCAGCAGTCCTCGCGGGATATACGGCTACACCTTC.

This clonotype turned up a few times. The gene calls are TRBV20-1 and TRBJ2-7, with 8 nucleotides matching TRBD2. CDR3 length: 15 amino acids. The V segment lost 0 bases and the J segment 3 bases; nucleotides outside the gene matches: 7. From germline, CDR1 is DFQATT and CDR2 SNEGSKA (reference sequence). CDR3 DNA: TGCAGTGCTAGAGATTTGGTAGCGGGGATCTACGAGCAGTACTTC. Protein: CSARDLVAGIYEQYF.

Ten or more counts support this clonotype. DNA of the CDR3: TGTGCCAGCAGTTTAAACCCGATGACGAACACTGAAGCTTTCTTT. This sequence encodes CASSLNPMTNTEAFF. This chain links TRBV28 with TRBJ1-1; no firm D call. Germline CDR1 reads MDHEN; CDR2 reads SYDVKM. Between the trimmed V and J ends, which lost 2 bases and 1 base, there was a span of 11 bases. The CDR3 extends over 15 amino acids.

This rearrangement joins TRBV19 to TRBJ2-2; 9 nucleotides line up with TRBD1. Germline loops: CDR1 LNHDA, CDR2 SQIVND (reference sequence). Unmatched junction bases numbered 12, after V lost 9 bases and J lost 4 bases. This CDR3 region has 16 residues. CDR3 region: CASQQGAVIGTGELFF. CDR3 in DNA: TGTGCCAGCCAACAGGGGGCGGTTATTGGCACCGGGGAGCTGTTTTTT.

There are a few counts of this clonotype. The DNA of the CDR3 is TGCAGTGCTCGACGTCTGCCTGCGGTCTACGAGCAGTACTTC. Translated, it gives CSARRLPAVYEQYF. This chain connects TRBV20-1 to TRBJ2-7; D gene uncertain. Germline V gene data show CDR1 as DFQATT and CDR2 as SNEGSKA (reference sequence). The length of the CDR3 is 14 residues. The ends were cut back, 5 bases at V and 3 bases at J, with 17 bases in the middle.

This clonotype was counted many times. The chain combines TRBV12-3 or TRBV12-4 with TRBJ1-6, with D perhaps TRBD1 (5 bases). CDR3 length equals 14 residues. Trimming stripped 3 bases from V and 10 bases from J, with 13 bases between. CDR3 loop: CASSFSGRTSPLHF. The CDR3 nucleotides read TGTGCCAGCAGTTTTTCAGGGCGGACCTCACCCCTCCACTTT.

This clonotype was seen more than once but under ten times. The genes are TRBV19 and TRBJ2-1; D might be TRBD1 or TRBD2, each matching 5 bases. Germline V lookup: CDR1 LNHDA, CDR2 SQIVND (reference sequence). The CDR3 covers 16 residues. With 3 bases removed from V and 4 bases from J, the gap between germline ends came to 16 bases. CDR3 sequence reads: CASSMVSGRIYNEQFF. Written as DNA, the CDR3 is TGTGCCAGTAGTATGGTTTCGGGACGGATATACAATGAGCAGTTCTTC.

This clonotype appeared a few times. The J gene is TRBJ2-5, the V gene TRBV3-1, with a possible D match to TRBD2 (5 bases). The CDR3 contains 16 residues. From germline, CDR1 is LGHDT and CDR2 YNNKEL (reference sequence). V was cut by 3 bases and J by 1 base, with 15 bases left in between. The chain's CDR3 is CASSQRVTRVQETQYF. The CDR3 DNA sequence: TGTGCCAGCAGCCAGAGGGTAACTAGGGTCCAAGAGACCCAGTACTTC.

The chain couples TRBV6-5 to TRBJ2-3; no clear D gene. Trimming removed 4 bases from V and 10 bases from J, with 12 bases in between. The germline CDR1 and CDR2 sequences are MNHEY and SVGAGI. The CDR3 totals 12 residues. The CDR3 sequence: CASSSIGPPQYF. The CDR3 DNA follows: TGTGCCAGCAGTTCCATCGGGCCCCCGCAGTATTTT.

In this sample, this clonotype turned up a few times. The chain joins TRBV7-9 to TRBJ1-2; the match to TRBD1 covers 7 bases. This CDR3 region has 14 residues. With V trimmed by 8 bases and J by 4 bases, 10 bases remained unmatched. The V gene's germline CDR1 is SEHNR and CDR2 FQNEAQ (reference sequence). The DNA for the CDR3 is TGTGCCAGCGGGCGGGACAGCGATATCTATGGCTACACCTTC. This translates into CASGRDSDIYGYTF.

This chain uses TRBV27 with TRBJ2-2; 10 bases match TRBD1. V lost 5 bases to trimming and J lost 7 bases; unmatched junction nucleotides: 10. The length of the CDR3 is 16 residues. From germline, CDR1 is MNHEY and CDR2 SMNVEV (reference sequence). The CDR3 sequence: CASSRTGTGAVGELFF. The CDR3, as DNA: TGTGCCAGCAGTAGAACCGGGACAGGGGCGGTCGGGGAGCTGTTTTTT.

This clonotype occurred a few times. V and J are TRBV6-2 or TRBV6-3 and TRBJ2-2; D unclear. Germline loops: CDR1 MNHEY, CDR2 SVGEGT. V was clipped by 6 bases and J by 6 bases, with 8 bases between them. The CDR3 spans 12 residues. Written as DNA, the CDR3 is TGTGCCAGCAGACCTAAGCCCGGGGAGCTGTTTTTT. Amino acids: CASRPKPGELFF.

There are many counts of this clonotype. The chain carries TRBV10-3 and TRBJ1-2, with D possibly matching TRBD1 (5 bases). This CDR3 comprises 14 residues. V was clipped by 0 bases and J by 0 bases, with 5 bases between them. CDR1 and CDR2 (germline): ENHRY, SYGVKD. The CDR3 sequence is CAISESTANYGYTF. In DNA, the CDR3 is TGTGCCATCAGTGAGTCGACAGCTAACTATGGCTACACCTTC.

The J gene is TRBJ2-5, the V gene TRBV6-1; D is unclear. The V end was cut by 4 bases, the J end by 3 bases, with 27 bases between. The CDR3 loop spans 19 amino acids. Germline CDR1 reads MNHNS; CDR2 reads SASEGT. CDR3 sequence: CASSVTSLFMVEQKETQYF. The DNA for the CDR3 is TGTGCCAGCAGTGTGACGAGCCTTTTTATGGTTGAGCAAAAAGAGACCCAGTACTTC.

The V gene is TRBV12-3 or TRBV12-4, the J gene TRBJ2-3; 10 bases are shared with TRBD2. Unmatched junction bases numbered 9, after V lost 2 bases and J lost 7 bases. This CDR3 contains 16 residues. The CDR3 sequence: CASSLTTSGFAYTQYF. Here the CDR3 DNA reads TGTGCCAGCAGTTTAACGACTAGCGGGTTCGCGTATACGCAGTATTTT.

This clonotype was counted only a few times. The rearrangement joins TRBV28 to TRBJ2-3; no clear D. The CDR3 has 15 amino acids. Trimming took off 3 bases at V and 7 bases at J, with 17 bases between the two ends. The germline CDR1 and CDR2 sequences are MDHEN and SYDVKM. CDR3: CASSFSTHPHNTQYF. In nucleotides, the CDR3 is TGTGCCAGCAGTTTCTCGACCCACCCGCACAATACGCAGTATTTT.